This T cell receptor (beta chain) was captured in a study of technical replicates of blood from a few donors. Trimming stripped 0 bases from V and 5 bases from J, with 6 bases between. The CDR3 is 12 amino acids. Germline V lookup: CDR1 SGHRS, CDR2 YFSETQ. Clones were sequenced by immunoSEQ multiplex PCR, and TCRdb holds only the in-frame ones, with some missing. The profile covers about 94,000 clones, with less than 96% appearing a single time and 0.36% taken by the ten largest. This clone was found once. The genes are TRBV5-1 and TRBJ2-7; D is perhaps TRBD2 (5 bases). The TCR sequence derives from a human donor in good health. Input material: T cells isolated from PBMCs. The CDR3 DNA reads TGCGCCAGCAGCTTGGGAGGGCACGAGCAGTACTTC. It codes for CASSLGGHEQYF. Using reference TRBV5-1 and TRBJ2-7 for the parts outside the CDR3, the full variable domain is KAGVTQTPRYLIKTRGQQVTLSCSPISGHRSVSWYQQTPGQGLQFLFEYFSETQRNKGNFPGRFSGRQFSNSRSEMNVSTLELGDSALYLCASSLGGHEQYFGPGTRLTVT.